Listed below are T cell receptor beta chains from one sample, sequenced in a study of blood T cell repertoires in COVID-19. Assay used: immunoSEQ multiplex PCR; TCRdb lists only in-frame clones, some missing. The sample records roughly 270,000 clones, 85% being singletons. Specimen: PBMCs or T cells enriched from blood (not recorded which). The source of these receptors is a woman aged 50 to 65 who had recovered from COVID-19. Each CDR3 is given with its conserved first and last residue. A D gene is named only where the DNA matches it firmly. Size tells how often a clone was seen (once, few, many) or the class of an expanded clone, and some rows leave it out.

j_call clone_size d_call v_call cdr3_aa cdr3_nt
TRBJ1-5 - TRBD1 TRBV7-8 CASSPGQGLEHF TGTGCCAGCAGCCCAGGACAGGGGCTCGAGCATTTT
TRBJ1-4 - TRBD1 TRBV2 CASSGDRNEKLFF TGTGCCAGCAGTGGGGACAGGAATGAAAAACTGTTTTTT
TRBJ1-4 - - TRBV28 CATREFRVVEEKLFF TGTGCCACGCGAGAATTCAGGGTGGTAGAAGAAAAACTGTTTTTT
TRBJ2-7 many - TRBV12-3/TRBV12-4 CASSLRLGYEQYF TGTGCCAGCAGTCTCAGACTGGGCTACGAGCAGTACTTC
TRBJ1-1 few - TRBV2 CASSETGLTEAFF TGTGCCAGCAGTGAGACAGGACTCACTGAAGCTTTCTTT
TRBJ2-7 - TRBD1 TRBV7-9 CASSSGDRAYEQYF TGTGCCAGCAGCTCTGGGGACAGGGCCTACGAGCAGTACTTC
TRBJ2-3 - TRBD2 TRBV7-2 CASSLLAGEPSTDTQYF TGTGCCAGCAGCTTACTGGCGGGGGAACCTAGCACAGATACGCAGTATTTT
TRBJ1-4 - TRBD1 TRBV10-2 CASSRTGKNEKLFF TGCGCCAGCAGTAGGACAGGGAAAAATGAAAAACTGTTTTTT
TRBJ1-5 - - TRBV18 CASSPTVNQPQHF TGTGCCAGCTCACCGACAGTAAATCAGCCCCAGCATTTT
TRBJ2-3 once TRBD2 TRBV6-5 CASSVTSLPTDTQYF TGTGCCAGCTCCGTGACTAGCCTTCCGACAGATACGCAGTATTTT
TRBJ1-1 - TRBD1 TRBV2 CASKEGARDTEAFF TGTGCCAGCAAAGAGGGGGCGAGGGACACTGAAGCTTTCTTT
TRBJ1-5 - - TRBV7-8 CASSLDPGRRPQHF TGTGCCAGCAGCTTAGATCCAGGGAGGAGGCCCCAGCATTTT
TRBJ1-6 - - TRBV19 CASSPRRGSDSPLHF TGTGCCAGTAGTCCCCGCAGGGGATCGGATTCACCCCTCCACTTT
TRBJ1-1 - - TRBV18 CASSHGTTNTEAFF TGTGCCAGCTCGCATGGGACAACGAACACTGAAGCTTTCTTT
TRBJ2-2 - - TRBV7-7 CASSLAGGSAAGELFF TGTGCCAGCAGCTTAGCAGGCGGGTCAGCCGCCGGGGAGCTGTTTTTT
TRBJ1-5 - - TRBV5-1 CASSLKGNQPQHF TGCGCCAGCAGCTTGAAGGGGAACCAGCCCCAGCATTTT
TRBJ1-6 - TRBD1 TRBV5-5 CASSLSSDRGSPLHF TGTGCCAGCAGCTTAAGTTCGGACAGGGGGTCACCCCTCCACTTT
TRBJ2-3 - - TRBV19 CASSIRGSTGSGSTDTQYF TGTGCCAGTAGTATTCGCGGATCAACAGGGAGCGGCAGCACAGATACGCAGTATTTT
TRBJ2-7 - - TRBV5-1 CASSFQGLTYEQYF TGCGCCAGCAGCTTCCAGGGATTGACCTACGAGCAGTACTTC
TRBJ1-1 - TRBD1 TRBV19 CASSTGPGQGTTEAFF TGTGCCAGTAGTACGGGCCCGGGACAGGGGACCACTGAAGCTTTCTTT
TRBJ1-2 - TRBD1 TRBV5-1 CASSFNPGQGGYGYTF TGCGCCAGCAGCTTTAATCCGGGACAGGGGGGCTATGGCTACACCTTC
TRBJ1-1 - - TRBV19 CASSRGAEAFF TGTGCCAGTAGTAGGGGGGCTGAAGCTTTCTTT
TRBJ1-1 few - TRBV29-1 CSVEDLGTQAFF TGCAGCGTTGAAGATCTTGGGACACAGGCTTTCTTT
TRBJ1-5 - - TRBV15 CATSRDYWEGGQPQHF TGTGCCACCAGCAGAGATTACTGGGAGGGCGGCCAGCCCCAGCATTTT
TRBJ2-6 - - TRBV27 CASSHSVGRSSYSGANVLTF TGTGCCAGCAGCCACTCCGTGGGGAGAAGTAGTTATTCTGGGGCCAACGTCCTGACTTTC
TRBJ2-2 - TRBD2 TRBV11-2 CASSLERTSGLGISGELFF TGTGCCAGCAGCTTAGAGAGGACTAGCGGGTTAGGTATCAGCGGGGAGCTGTTTTTT
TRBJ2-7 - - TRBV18 CASSNRETYEQYF TGTGCCAGCTCAAACAGGGAGACCTACGAGCAGTACTTC
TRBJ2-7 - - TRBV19 CASSTTLTRLYEQYF TGTGCCAGTAGTACCACTCTGACTAGGCTCTACGAGCAGTACTTC
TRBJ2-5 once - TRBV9 CASSVAAGLETQYF TGTGCCAGCAGCGTAGCCGCAGGGCTGGAGACCCAGTACTTC
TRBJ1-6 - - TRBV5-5 CASSLEGSGNSPLHF TGTGCCAGCAGCTTGGAAGGCAGCGGCAATTCACCCCTCCACTTT
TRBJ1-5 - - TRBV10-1 CASRELRSLPQHF TGCGCCAGCAGGGAGTTGCGGTCTTTGCCCCAGCATTTT
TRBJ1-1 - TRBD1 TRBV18 CASSPMGQGARSTEAFF TGTGCCAGCTCACCAATGGGACAGGGGGCGCGGAGCACTGAAGCTTTCTTT
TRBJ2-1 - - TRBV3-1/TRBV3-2 CASSQAGSSNEQFF TGTGCCAGCAGCCAAGCCGGGTCTAGCAATGAGCAGTTCTTC
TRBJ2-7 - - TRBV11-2 CASSLGGSGFYEQYF TGTGCCAGCAGCTTAGGTGGTAGCGGTTTCTACGAGCAGTACTTC
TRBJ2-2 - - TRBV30 CAWNTGPGELFF TGTGCCTGGAACACAGGACCCGGGGAGCTGTTTTTT
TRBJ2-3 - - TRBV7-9 CASSLGTHGTDTQYF TGTGCCAGCAGCTTGGGGACTCATGGCACAGATACGCAGTATTTT
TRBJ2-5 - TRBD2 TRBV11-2 CASRPSGLEETQYF TGTGCCAGCAGGCCTAGCGGTCTCGAAGAGACCCAGTACTTC
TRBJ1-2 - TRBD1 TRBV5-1 CASGETGGIGYTF TGCGCCAGCGGCGAAACAGGGGGCATAGGCTACACCTTC
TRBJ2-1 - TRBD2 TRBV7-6 CASSLAVAAGGNNEQFF TGTGCCAGCAGCTTAGCGGTAGCAGCGGGGGGCAACAATGAGCAGTTCTTC
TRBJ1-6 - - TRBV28 CASSTWRGEGSPLHF TGTGCCAGCAGCACTTGGAGGGGTGAGGGTTCACCCCTCCACTTT
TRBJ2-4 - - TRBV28 CASSPSGQLAKNIQYF TGTGCCAGCAGTCCGTCGGGACAACTAGCCAAAAACATTCAGTACTTC
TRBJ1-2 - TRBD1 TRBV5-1 CASSLEGTGGRYGYTF TGCGCCAGCAGCTTGGAAGGGACAGGGGGCCGCTATGGCTACACCTTC
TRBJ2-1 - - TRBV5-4 CASRAGTHNEQFF TGTGCCAGCAGGGCCGGGACTCACAATGAGCAGTTCTTC
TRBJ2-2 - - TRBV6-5 CASRMGQVFF TGTGCCAGCAGAATGGGTCAGGTGTTTTTT
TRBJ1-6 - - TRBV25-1 CASSESGGSPLHF TGTGCCAGCAGTGAATCGGGGGGATCACCCCTCCACTTT